This entry describes one T cell receptor beta chain. The germline V gene has CDR1 SGHKS and CDR2 YYEKEE (reference sequence). The J segment lost 1 base and the V segment lost 4 bases, leaving 9 bases of the junction unmatched. The CDR3 is 16 amino acids. The sample is drawn from a study of long-term antiretroviral therapy in people with HIV. Prior to DNA extraction, the samples held about 0.95-10 million cryopreserved PBMC. It was version v3.0 of the immunoSEQ assay that was run at survey level. Using immunoSEQ multiplex PCR, the repertoire was profiled, and TCRdb retains in-frame clones only, with some absent. The repertoire has roughly 28,000 clones, about 89% of them found once; the top ten carry over 4%.

The rearrangement joins TRBV5-5 to TRBJ1-2; 8 bases line up with TRBD1. The clonotype originates from a man aged 18 to 29 with HIV. Sequencing was performed on unsorted PBMCs, taken 3.1 years after starting antiretroviral therapy. The CDR3 is CASSPTGEAFNYGYTF. CDR3 coding DNA: TGTGCCAGCAGCCCGACAGGGGAGGCATTTAACTATGGCTACACCTTC.